The 15 T cell receptor beta chains below were found in one sample sequenced in a study of T-cell memory formation after mild COVID-19. TCRdb re-called the 5' RACE reads with MiXCR, one entry per CDR3 protein. Here the sample spans 150,000 to 200,000 distinct CDR3 sequences, approximately 10% being singletons. The material sequenced was PBMCs or a T cell subset sorted from them (not recorded which). The receptors stem from a man younger than 35 who had mild COVID-19 (a few samples of this study predate the infection). Cell type and time point are not known.

Here the CDR3 reads CASSFVPSSYNSPLHF. DNA of the CDR3: TGTGCCAGCAGTTTTGTCCCTAGCTCCTATAATTCACCCCTCCACTTT. The rearrangement uses TRBV12-3 or TRBV12-4 and TRBJ1-6; no firm D call. The CDR3 runs to 16 residues. The V end was cut by 3 bases, the J end by 0 bases, with 9 bases between.

The genes are TRBV12-3 or TRBV12-4 and TRBJ1-5; the D gene is possibly TRBD1 (5 bases). V lost 4 bases and J 3 bases, leaving 16 bases between the germline ends. There are 16 residues in the CDR3. CDR3 region: CASSSGLGPFNQPQHF. CDR3 nucleotides: TGTGCCAGCAGTTCAGGGCTAGGACCTTTCAATCAGCCCCAGCATTTT.

This rearrangement joins TRBV3-1 to TRBJ1-6; D remains unclear. There are 13 residues in the CDR3. V was trimmed by 4 bases and J by 11 bases, leaving 12 bases between them. Per the germline V gene, CDR1 is LGHDT and CDR2 is YNNKEL (reference sequence). The CDR3, as DNA: TGTGCCAGCAGCCCCGTTGTATCCGCACCCCTCCACTTT. This translates into CASSPVVSAPLHF.

Many counts were recorded for this clonotype. Here the CDR3 DNA reads TGTGCCAGCAATGGGGTGAGGACCCAGTACTTC. Its protein is CASNGVRTQYF. The chain is built from TRBV28 and TRBJ2-5; D remains ambiguous. The CDR3 covers 11 residues. Between the trimmed V and J ends, which lost 7 bases and 7 bases, there was a span of 10 bases. Per the germline V gene, CDR1 is MDHEN and CDR2 is SYDVKM.

Only a few counts were recorded for this clonotype. This rearrangement joins TRBV7-2 to TRBJ1-2; possible D gene TRBD1, 6 bases. V dropped 2 bases and J dropped 2 bases, with 15 bases sitting between them. The V gene's germline CDR1 is SGHTA and CDR2 FQGNSA. The length of the CDR3 is 16 residues. The CDR3 coding sequence is TGTGCCAGCAGCTTAACGCAGGGGCTCCCGAACTATGGCTACACCTTC. Protein sequence: CASSLTQGLPNYGYTF.

This clonotype showed up just a few times. The chain is built from TRBV7-3 and TRBJ2-1, with TRBD2 identical over 9 bases. This CDR3 comprises 15 residues. Germline V gene data show CDR1 as SGHTA and CDR2 as FQGTGA. With 2 bases clipped from V and 9 bases from J, the junction kept 8 bases outside the gene matches. The CDR3 DNA sequence: TGTGCCAGCAGCTTAGTTAGTAGCGGGGGTGGTGAGCAGTTCTTC. It translates to CASSLVSSGGGEQFF.

V and J are TRBV20-1 and TRBJ1-2, with no clear D. Trimming left V 3 bases short and J 10 bases short, with 15 bases between. CDR1 and CDR2 from the germline V gene are DFQATT and SNEGSKA (reference sequence). The CDR3 loop spans 12 amino acids. Here the CDR3 DNA reads TGCAGTGCTAGCTCGGGGAGGCGTGCCTACACCTTC. Translated: CSASSGRRAYTF.

This clonotype showed up just a few times. The chain combines TRBV6-2 or TRBV6-3 with TRBJ1-1; a weak D match, TRBD1 (5 bases). The CDR3 runs to 14 residues. Germline CDR1 MNHEY, CDR2 SVGEGT. The ends were cut back, 5 bases at V and 6 bases at J, with 16 bases in the middle. CDR3 sequence (DNA): TGTGCCAGCAGTGCATACAGGCGAAGCGCTGAAGCTTTCTTT. Amino acids: CASSAYRRSAEAFF.

This clonotype has more than one count but fewer than ten. V gene TRBV27 combines with J gene TRBJ1-6; TRBD1 aligns across 8 bases. V dropped 5 bases and J dropped 8; count of bases not matched to a gene: 5. Germline assignment: CDR1 MNHEY and CDR2 SMNVEV (reference sequence). This CDR3 has 14 amino acids. The CDR3 region is CASSPDRGDSPLHF. The CDR3, as DNA: TGTGCCAGCAGTCCCGACAGGGGAGATTCACCCCTCCACTTT.

This clonotype came up a few times. CDR3 amino acids: CASSLRLAGGNEQFF. CDR3 in DNA: TGTGCCAGCAGCTTGCGACTAGCGGGGGGCAATGAGCAGTTCTTC. The rearrangement joins TRBV5-4 to TRBJ2-1, with 13 bases matching TRBD2. CDR1 and CDR2 from the germline V gene are SGHNT and YYREEE (reference sequence). The CDR3 spans 15 residues. The ends lost 1 base at V and 6 bases at J; junction bases unmatched: 1.

This clonotype was counted a few times. This rearrangement joins TRBV19 to TRBJ2-1; 8 nucleotides agree with TRBD2. The V gene end was trimmed by 2 bases and the J gene end by 8 bases; junction bases not matched to a gene: 8. The CDR3 consists of 15 residues. Germline CDR1 is LNHDA and CDR2 is SQIVND (reference sequence). CDR3 nucleotides: TGTGCCAGTAGTATACAGGTAGCGGGGTATCATGAGCAGTTCTTC. Its protein product is CASSIQVAGYHEQFF.

The chain combines TRBV9 with TRBJ1-3, with a weak D call TRBD1 (6 bases). Germline V lookup: CDR1 SGDLS, CDR2 YYNGEE. Trimming stripped 3 bases from V and 4 bases from J, with 14 bases between. The CDR3 runs 15 residues. CDR3 sequence: CASSDTGTPGNTIYF. The CDR3 DNA reads as TGTGCCAGCAGCGACACCGGGACACCAGGAAACACCATATATTTT.

This clonotype was picked up a small number of times. The CDR3 coding sequence is TGTGCCAGCAGTAGGACAGGGGAGCCCCAGCATTTT. As protein: CASSRTGEPQHF. This chain joins TRBV28 and TRBJ1-5; 9 bases match TRBD1. Germline trimming cut 5 bases from V and 8 bases from J; bases unmatched to any gene: 1. The CDR3 totals 12 residues. Germline-derived CDR1 and CDR2 are MDHEN and SYDVKM.

V usage is TRBV12-3 or TRBV12-4 and J usage is TRBJ2-5; 7 positions agree with TRBD1. V lost 5 bases and J lost 4; bases outside the gene matches: 7. This CDR3 has 14 residues. The CDR3 region is CASSPNRGSETQYF. As DNA, the CDR3 is TGTGCCAGCAGTCCAAACAGGGGATCAGAGACCCAGTACTTC.

The chain uses TRBV20-1 and TRBJ2-2, with TRBD1 matching over 7 bases. V lost 6 bases and J lost 3; bases outside the gene matches: 13. Germline CDR1 and CDR2: DFQATT and SNEGSKA (reference sequence). The CDR3 runs 16 residues. The CDR3 here is CSASGIQGFDTGELFF. CDR3 coding DNA: TGCAGTGCCAGTGGGATACAGGGGTTTGACACCGGGGAGCTGTTTTTT.